Each of the 16 T cell receptor beta chains below was sequenced from the same sample in a study of tumor-infiltrating lymphocytes in oesophageal squamous cell carcinoma. TCRdb redid the calling of the PCR reads with MiXCR, one entry per CDR3 protein. The sample carries 15,000 to 20,000 distinct CDR3 sequences, around 40% recorded once. Material: blood. The receptors stem from a female donor with esophageal squamous cell carcinoma.

In its sample, this clonotype was seen many times. V and J are TRBV6-1 and TRBJ2-1; tentative D call: TRBD2 (5 bases). The end of the DNA is better explained by TRBJ2-7, so the J call may be wrong. CDR3 length: 14 residues. Germline V gene sequence: CDR1 MNHNS, CDR2 SASEGT. CDR3 protein: CASSDEGYYNEQYF. The CDR3 bases are TGTGCCAGCAGTGATGAGGGATACTACAATGAGCAGTACTTC.

V and J are TRBV6-6 and TRBJ2-1; TRBD2 matches at 15 bases. Germline V CDR1 and CDR2: MNHNY, SVGAGI (reference sequence). V was clipped by 0 bases and J by 9 bases; unmatched bases: 3. The CDR3 runs to 16 residues. In DNA, the CDR3 is TGTGCCAGCAGTTACTCGGGACTAGCGGGAGGAGGTGAGCAGTTCTTC. Translation: CASSYSGLAGGGEQFF.

The chain joins TRBV19 to TRBJ1-2, with D possibly matching TRBD1 (5 bases). Trimming removed 7 bases at V and 2 bases at J, with 17 bases between. In germline, CDR1 is LNHDA, CDR2 SQIVND (reference sequence). The CDR3 length is 15 residues. The CDR3 DNA reads TGTGCCAGTACCAACCGTCCAGAGGGGAACTATGGCTACACCTTC. It codes for CASTNRPEGNYGYTF.

The chain couples TRBV27 to TRBJ1-1, with 8 bases lining up with TRBD1. Germline V gives CDR1 MNHEY, CDR2 SMNVEV (reference sequence). The V and J ends lost 2 bases and 4 bases, in that order; junction bases with no gene match: 6. The CDR3 loop spans 15 amino acids. The CDR3 DNA reads as TGTGCCAGCAGTTTAAGGTGGCAGGGGGCCACTGAAGCTTTCTTT. The encoded protein is CASSLRWQGATEAFF.

The chain joins TRBV5-8 to TRBJ2-5; D not certain. The J call is in doubt because the DNA end fits TRBJ2-1 better. CDR1 is SGHTS and CDR2 is YDEGEE in the germline V gene. The length of the CDR3 is 14 residues. The CDR3 DNA reads TGTGCCAGCAGCTTGGGGTACTCCTACAATGAGCAGTTCTTC. This translates into CASSLGYSYNEQFF.

The chain links TRBV6-1 to TRBJ2-5; 7 bases agree with TRBD1. CDR1 MNHNS and CDR2 SASEGT come from the germline V gene. The length of the CDR3 is 14 residues. The V gene end was trimmed by 5 bases and the J gene end by 3 bases; junction bases not matched to a gene: 6. CDR3 sequence (DNA): TGTGCCAGCAGTCCTATAACAGGGGAAGAGACCCAGTACTTC. This gives the protein CASSPITGEETQYF.

This clonotype was recorded a few times. The junction does not match germline at one end; this may be a read error. The chain links TRBV7-6 to TRBJ2-1; a weak D match, TRBD2 (5 bases). The DNA end lines up better with TRBJ2-7; the J call may be wrong. Germline assignment: CDR1 SGHVS and CDR2 FNYEAQ. CDR3 size: 13 residues. The CDR3 DNA reads TGTGCTAGCAGCTTAGATACGGGGTACGAGCAGTACTTC. This translates into CASSLDTGYEQYF.

This clonotype has a count of ten or more. Given a much more abundant clone one base away, this may be a read error. The chain recombines TRBV6-1 with TRBJ2-5; perhaps D is TRBD1 or TRBD2 (5 bases each). The J call may be faulty, since TRBJ2-1 better matches the DNA end. The CDR3 totals 11 residues. Germline lookup yields CDR1 MNHNS and CDR2 SASEGT. The CDR3 sequence: CAGGNLYEQFF. Here the CDR3 DNA reads TGTGCCGGGGGAAATCTTTACGAGCAGTTCTTC.

In its sample, this clonotype ranks as medium-sized. The gene calls are TRBV11-3 and TRBJ2-1, with D tentatively TRBD1 (6 bases). Trimming pared 0 bases from V and 7 bases from J, leaving 13 bases between. The CDR3 totals 15 residues. CDR1 and CDR2 (germline): SGHNT, YENEEA. The CDR3 DNA reads as TGTGCCAGCAGCTTAGACACCAGGGGTCGGAATGAGCAGTTCTTC. The encoded protein is CASSLDTRGRNEQFF. The full variable domain, in which reference TRBV11-3 and TRBJ2-1 provide the parts outside the CDR3, is EAGVVQSPRYKIIEKKQPVAFWCNPISGHNTLYWYLQNLGQGPELLIRYENEEAVDDSQLPKDRFSAERLKGVDSTLKIQPAELGDSAVYLCASSLDTRGRNEQFFGPGTRLTVL.

This clonotype was counted many times. The rearrangement links TRBV7-2 to TRBJ2-7; no clear D gene. V lost 1 base and J lost 4, with 11 bases in between. The CDR3 runs 14 residues. Germline V gene lookup returns CDR1 SGHTA and CDR2 FQGNSA. The CDR3, as DNA: TGTGCCAGCAGCTTAGGTGGCGGCCTTTACGAGCAGTACTTC. It codes for CASSLGGGLYEQYF. The complete variable domain, with remaining parts taken from reference TRBV7-2 and TRBJ2-7, reads GAGVSQSPSNKVTEKGKDVELRCDPISGHTALYWYRQSLGQGLEFLIYFQGNSAPDKSGLPSDRFSAERTGGSVSTLTIQRTQQEDSAVYLCASSLGGGLYEQYFGPGTRLTVT.

This clonotype was counted at least ten times. The chain uses TRBV19 and TRBJ1-5, with TRBD1 matching over 8 bases. Trimming cost V 7 bases and J 0 bases; bases outside gene matches: 14. The CDR3 length is 18 residues. Germline-derived CDR1 and CDR2 are LNHDA and SQIVND (reference sequence). This CDR3 is CASKTTDRVLYSNQPQHF. The CDR3 DNA reads as TGTGCCAGTAAAACCACGGACAGGGTGCTCTATAGCAATCAGCCCCAGCATTTT. The whole variable domain, remainder taken from reference TRBV19 and TRBJ1-5, is DGGITQSPKYLFRKEGQNVTLSCEQNLNHDAMYWYRQDPGQGLRLIYYSQIVNDFQKGDIAEGYSVSREKKESFPLTVTSAQKNPTAFYLCASKTTDRVLYSNQPQHFGDGTRLSIL.

This clonotype was picked up one time. The gene calls are TRBV6-1 and TRBJ2-1; D unclear. The J call is in doubt because the DNA end fits TRBJ1-2 better. This CDR3 is built from 14 residues. In germline, CDR1 is MNHNS, CDR2 SASEGT. CDR3 DNA: TGTGCCAGCCAGACCCCGGACGGGAACTATGGCTACACCTTC. Translation gives CASQTPDGNYGYTF.

The sample holds many counts of this clonotype. J is TRBJ2-5 and V is TRBV2; either TRBD1 or TRBD2 may supply D (6 bases each). This CDR3 has 15 amino acids. The V end was cut by 2 bases, the J end by 0 bases, with 10 bases between. Germline V gene lookup returns CDR1 SNHLY and CDR2 FYNNEI. CDR3 in DNA: TGTGCCAGCAGTGAATCGAGGGGGGACCAAGAGACCCAGTACTTC. The encoded protein is CASSESRGDQETQYF.

This clonotype showed up many times. This chain uses TRBV19 with TRBJ1-2; unclear D gene. The germline V gene has CDR1 LNHDA and CDR2 SQIVND (reference sequence). Trimming removed 6 bases at V and 4 bases at J, with 12 bases between. The CDR3 length is 13 residues. The CDR3 loop reads CASSLPGSYGYTF. In DNA, the CDR3 is TGTGCCAGTAGCCTTCCGGGCTCCTATGGCTACACCTTC.

The J gene is TRBJ1-6, the V gene TRBV2; D gene uncertain. The CDR3 contains 14 residues. The V end lost 3 bases, the J end lost 9 bases, and 12 bases lay between the germline ends. CDR1 and CDR2 (germline): SNHLY, FYNNEI. The CDR3 DNA reads TGTGCCAGCAGTGATTGGCAGGTGGTTTCACCCCTCCACTTT. It codes for CASSDWQVVSPLHF.

The rearrangement uses TRBV5-1 and TRBJ2-5, with D possibly being TRBD1 (6 bases). V dropped 4 bases and J dropped 9 bases, with 19 bases sitting between them. The CDR3 consists of 14 residues. Germline lookup yields CDR1 SGHRS and CDR2 YFSETQ. CDR3 loop: CASSLLQGPEAQYF. The CDR3 nucleotides are TGCGCCAGCAGCCTCCTACAGGGCCCCGAGGCCCAGTACTTC.